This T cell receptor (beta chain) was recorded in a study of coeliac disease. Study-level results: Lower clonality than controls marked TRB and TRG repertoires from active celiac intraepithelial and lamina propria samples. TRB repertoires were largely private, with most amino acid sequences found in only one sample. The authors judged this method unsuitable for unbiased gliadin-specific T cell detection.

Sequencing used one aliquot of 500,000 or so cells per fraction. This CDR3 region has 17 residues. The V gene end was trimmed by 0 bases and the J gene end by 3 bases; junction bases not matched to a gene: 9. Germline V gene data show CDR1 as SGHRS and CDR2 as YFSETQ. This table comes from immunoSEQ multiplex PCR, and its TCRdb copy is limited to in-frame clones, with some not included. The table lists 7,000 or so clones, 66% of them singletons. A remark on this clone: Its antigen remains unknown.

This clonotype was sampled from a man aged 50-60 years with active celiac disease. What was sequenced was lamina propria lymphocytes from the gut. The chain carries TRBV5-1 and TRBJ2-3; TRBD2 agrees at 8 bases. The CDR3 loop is CASSLAGSGGPTDTQYF. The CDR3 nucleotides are TGCGCCAGCAGCTTGGCAGGGTCGGGGGGGCCAACAGATACGCAGTATTTT.